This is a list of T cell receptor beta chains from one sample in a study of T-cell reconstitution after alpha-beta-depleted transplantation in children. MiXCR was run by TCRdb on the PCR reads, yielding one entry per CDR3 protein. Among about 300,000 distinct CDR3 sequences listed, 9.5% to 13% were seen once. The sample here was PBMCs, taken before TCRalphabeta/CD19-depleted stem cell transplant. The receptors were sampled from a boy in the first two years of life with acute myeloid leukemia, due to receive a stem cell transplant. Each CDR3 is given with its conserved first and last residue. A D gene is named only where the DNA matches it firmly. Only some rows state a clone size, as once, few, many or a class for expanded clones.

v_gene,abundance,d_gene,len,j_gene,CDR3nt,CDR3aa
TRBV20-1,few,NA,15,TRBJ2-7,TGCAGTGCGAACCCAGCCGGCCAGGGGGGCCGCGAGCAGTACTTC,CSANPAGQGGREQYF
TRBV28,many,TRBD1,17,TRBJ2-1,TGTGCCAGCAGTCTCTTCCCCCGGGACAGGGTGGGCAATGAGCAGTTCTTC,CASSLFPRDRVGNEQFF
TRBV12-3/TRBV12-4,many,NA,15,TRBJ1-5,TGTGCCAGCAGTGACAGCTATTATAGCAATCAGCCCCAGCATTTT,CASSDSYYSNQPQHF
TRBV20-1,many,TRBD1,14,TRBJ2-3,TGCAGTGCTCACCCGACAGGGGCCGCAGATACGCAGTATTTT,CSAHPTGAADTQYF
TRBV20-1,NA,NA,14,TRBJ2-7,TGCAGTGCTAGAGATCGGGACGGATACTACGAGCAGTACTTC,CSARDRDGYYEQYF
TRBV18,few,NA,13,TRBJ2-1,TGTGCCAGCTCATGGGACGGCTACAATGAGCAGTTCTTC,CASSWDGYNEQFF
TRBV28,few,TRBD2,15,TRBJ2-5,TGTGCCAGCAGTTCCCAACAGCGGGGCCAAGAGACCCAGTACTTC,CASSSQQRGQETQYF
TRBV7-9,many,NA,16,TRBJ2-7,TGTGCCAGCAGCTTATCGACAAGGGGATTCGGCTACGAGCAGTACTTC,CASSLSTRGFGYEQYF
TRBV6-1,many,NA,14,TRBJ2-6,TGTGCCAGCAGTCAGGGGACTGGGGCCAACGTCCTGACTTTC,CASSQGTGANVLTF
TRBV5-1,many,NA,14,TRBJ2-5,TGCGCCAGCCGACCGGCTTCTAGCCAAGAGACCCAGTACTTC,CASRPASSQETQYF
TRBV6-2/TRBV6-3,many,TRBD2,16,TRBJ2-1,TGTGCCAGCAGTTACTCGAAGGGACTAGCGATTAATGAGCAGTTCTTC,CASSYSKGLAINEQFF
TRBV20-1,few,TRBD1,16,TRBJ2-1,TGCAGTGCTAGAGGACAGGGCCACAGCTCCTACAATGAGCAGTTCTTC,CSARGQGHSSYNEQFF
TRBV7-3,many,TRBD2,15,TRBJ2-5,TGTGCCAGCAGCTTAACGCGGGAGGGCCGGGAGACCCAGTACTTC,CASSLTREGRETQYF
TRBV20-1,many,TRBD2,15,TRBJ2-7,TGCAGTGCTAGGTCCGGGACTAGCGGATCCTACGAGCAGTACTTC,CSARSGTSGSYEQYF
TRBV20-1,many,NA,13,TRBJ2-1,TGCAGTGCTAGGAGGACCAAGACAAATGAGCAGTTCTTC,CSARRTKTNEQFF
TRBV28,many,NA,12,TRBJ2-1,TGTGCCAGCAGGCTAGAGTACAATGAGCAGTTCTTC,CASRLEYNEQFF
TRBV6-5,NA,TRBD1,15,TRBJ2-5,TGTGCCAGCAGTTACTCGACAGGGCTCCAAGAGACCCAGTACTTC,CASSYSTGLQETQYF
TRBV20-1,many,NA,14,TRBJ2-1,TGCAGTGCTAGGGCTTTGGACAGAGACAATGAGCAGTTCTTC,CSARALDRDNEQFF
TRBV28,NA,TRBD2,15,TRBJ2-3,TGTGCCAGCCGAGTGGGACTAGCGGGATCGGATACGCAGTATTTT,CASRVGLAGSDTQYF
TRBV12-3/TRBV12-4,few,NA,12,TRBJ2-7,TGTGCCAGCAGTACCTGGGGTTACGAGCAGTACTTC,CASSTWGYEQYF